A selection of T cell receptor beta chains follows, all from one sample in a study of T cells in Graves' hyperthyroidism and ophthalmopathy. TCRdb analysed the multiplex PCR reads with MiXCR anew, one entry per CDR3 protein. The table lists fewer than 550,000 distinct CDR3 sequences, approximately 25% of them singletons, with approximately 11% in the top ten. The sample was blood. These receptors all stem from a woman aged 25 to 39 with Graves' ophthalmopathy. The CDR3 runs from the conserved cysteine through the conserved F or W. D genes are given only for firm matches. The listing skips clone size in some rows; elsewhere it reads once, few, many or a size class.

>TRBV6-2/TRBV6-3|-|many|TRBJ1-2
TGTGCCAGCAGTTACGAGGGGAACTATGGCTACACCTTC
CASSYEGNYGYTF
>TRBV6-8|TRBD1|-|TRBJ1-2
TGTGCCAGCAGGGTCGACAGGGGGGCTAACTATGGCTACACCTTC
CASRVDRGANYGYTF
>TRBV2|-|many|TRBJ2-2
TGTGCCAGCACCCCAGGACATCCTATAGGGAGCACCGGGGAGCTGTTTTTT
CASTPGHPIGSTGELFF
>TRBV13|-|-|TRBJ1-6
TGTGCCAGCAGCTTAGTGGGGCCGGGGTGTGGTTCACCCCTCCACTTT
CASSLVGPGCGSPLHF
>TRBV12-3/TRBV12-4|-|-|TRBJ2-2
TGTGCCAACGCCGGGACTCACATCTCCGGGGAGCTGTTTTTT
CANAGTHISGELFF
>TRBV6-4|-|many|TRBJ2-2
TGTGCCAGCACCACGGTTCCGGGGGTTCCGAACACCGGGGAGCTGTTTTTT
CASTTVPGVPNTGELFF
>TRBV7-2|-|-|TRBJ1-1
TGTGCCAGCAGCTTAAGGTCGGAGTCTGAAGCTTTCTTT
CASSLRSESEAFF
>TRBV6-1|TRBD2|-|TRBJ2-5
TGTGCCAGCAGCCAACTAGCGGGGACTCAAGAGACCCAGTACTTC
CASSQLAGTQETQYF
>TRBV6-1|-|many|TRBJ1-6
TGTGCCAGCAGGGTGGGCCGAGTCCCTAATTCACCCCTCCACTTT
CASRVGRVPNSPLHF
>TRBV19|-|many|TRBJ2-7
TGTGCCAGTAGCAAGGCCAGGGACTACGAGCAGTACTTC
CASSKARDYEQYF
>TRBV28|TRBD1|-|TRBJ2-7
TGTGCCAGCAGTCCACGAGGGACAGGGGTGACCGAGCAGTACTTC
CASSPRGTGVTEQYF
>TRBV30|TRBD1|few|TRBJ1-2
TGTGCCTGGCGGGACAGTCGCAACTTAGGCTATGGCTACACCTTC
CAWRDSRNLGYGYTF
>TRBV5-1|-|-|TRBJ2-7
TGCGCCAGCAGCTTAACAGGGATAATCTACGAGCAGTACTTC
CASSLTGIIYEQYF
>TRBV4-2|-|many|TRBJ1-1
TGTGCCAGCAGCCAAGGCTACGGGGGGATTGAAGCTTTCTTT
CASSQGYGGIEAFF
>TRBV7-2|TRBD2|many|TRBJ2-7
TGTGCCAGCAGCTCCGGACTAGCGGGGGGGCAGTACGAGCAGTACTTC
CASSSGLAGGQYEQYF
>TRBV20-1|-|many|TRBJ1-5
TGCAGTGCTATTCGACAGGTCGGTAATCAGCCCCAGCATTTT
CSAIRQVGNQPQHF
>TRBV12-3/TRBV12-4|TRBD2|once|TRBJ2-7
TGTGCCAGCAGCGGGGGAATGCGGGGGTCCTACGAGCAGTACTTC
CASSGGMRGSYEQYF
>TRBV20-1|TRBD2|many|TRBJ2-7
TGCAGTGCTAGGAACGGACTAGCGGGTGCTTACGAGCAGTACTTC
CSARNGLAGAYEQYF
>TRBV19|TRBD1|many|TRBJ1-5
TGTGCCAGTAGGGAAGACAGGGGACATCAGCCCCAGCATTTT
CASREDRGHQPQHF
>TRBV28|TRBD2|few|TRBJ2-7
TGTGCCAGCAGGGTAGCGGGGGACTACGAGCAGTACTTC
CASRVAGDYEQYF
>TRBV11-2|-|-|TRBJ2-2
TGTGCCAGCAGCCCAGGCCTGGGGGTCCGTTACACCGGGGAGCTGTTTTTT
CASSPGLGVRYTGELFF
>TRBV25-1|-|-|TRBJ2-1
TGTGCCAGCAGTGAGAGCAGGGGACTCAGTGCGGAGCAGTTCTTC
CASSESRGLSAEQFF
>TRBV28|-|many|TRBJ2-7
TGTGCCAGCAGTTTGAGCGGACTGGACGAGCAGTACTTC
CASSLSGLDEQYF
>TRBV27|TRBD1|many|TRBJ1-2
TGTGCCAGCAGTTTATCGTGGGGACAGAGTTCCTATGGCTACACCTTC
CASSLSWGQSSYGYTF
>TRBV6-1|TRBD2|many|TRBJ2-3
TGTGCCAGCAAGGGAGGGGCTACTAGCACAGATACGCAGTATTTT
CASKGGATSTDTQYF
>TRBV5-1|TRBD1|many|TRBJ1-2
TGCGCCAGCAGCTTGGGGGTCGACAGGGGAGGCTATGGCTACACCTTC
CASSLGVDRGGYGYTF
>TRBV12-3/TRBV12-4|-|many|TRBJ2-5
TGTGCCAGCAGTTCAACTCGGGAGGAGACCCAGTACTTC
CASSSTREETQYF
>TRBV7-8|-|many|TRBJ2-7
TGTGCCAGCAGCTTAGCCCTCCGGGACGGCGAGCAGTACTTC
CASSLALRDGEQYF